This T cell receptor beta chain was identified during a study of blood T cell repertoires in COVID-19. Study-level information: The study drew acute and convalescent COVID-19 samples from the United States, Italy and Spain.

V was pared by 6 bases and J by 7 bases, with 12 bases between. This CDR3 is built from 13 residues. The germline gives CDR1 MRHNA, CDR2 SNTAGT. How the authors handled the data: Quantification of nucleated cells was approximated via reference gene primer amplification. Profiling relied on immunoSEQ multiplex PCR, and the TCRdb table lists in-frame clones only, not all of them. Clone size and the V and J calls come from that table; the DNA yielded D and trimming. The sample includes some 13,000 clones, 75% to 90% of them seen just once. The source is a human donor in a cohort sampled during active COVID-19. The J gene is TRBJ2-2, the V gene TRBV6-4; D gene uncertain. The sequenced material came from peripheral blood. The CDR3 nucleotides read TGTGCCAGCAGACCCACGATTAGCGGGGAGCTGTTTTTT. Translation: CASRPTISGELFF.